Listed here is a single T cell receptor (beta chain). Clones were sequenced by immunoSEQ multiplex PCR, and TCRdb holds only the in-frame ones, with some missing. The sample yields just over 95,000 clones, over 75% seen once. The V segment lost 3 bases and the J segment 1 base; nucleotides outside the gene matches: 4. The germline gives CDR1 MDHEN, CDR2 SYDVKM. This CDR3 has 15 amino acids. This sample is drawn from a study of OX40 agonist ivuxolimab in advanced cancers. Across the study: People in dose escalation had one of these cancers: hepatocellular carcinoma, melanoma, renal cell or head and neck cancer. Therapy given before enrollment (anti-PD-1, anti-PD-L1 or anti-CTLA-4) was allowed, and 40% had some.

The genes are TRBV28 and TRBJ2-5; 8 positions match TRBD1. This material consisted of CD4+ or CD8+ T cells sorted from blood, taken in a trial of the OX40 agonist ivuxolimab. The sequence was obtained from an adult with an advanced solid tumor such as melanoma, head and neck, liver or kidney cancer. In DNA form, the CDR3 reads TGTGCCAGCAGTTTCCGGGACAGGCGCCAAGAGACCCAGTACTTC. Residues: CASSFRDRRQETQYF.